The source of this T cell receptor beta chain is a study of blood T cell repertoires in COVID-19. At the level of the study: The cDNA or gDNA used as material had been derived from T cells, B-cell-depleted T cells, or PBMCs.

Authors' processing steps: The authors estimated nucleated cell counts from reference gene primer amplification. Sequencing was performed with immunoSEQ multiplex PCR; in TCRdb, only in-frame clones are kept and a portion is missing. The V and J calls and the clone size are those of that table, but D and trimming were determined from the DNA. The sample has fewer than 350,000 clones; roughly 89% are singletons. Germline V gives CDR1 LGHDT, CDR2 YNNKEL (reference sequence). The CDR3 has 16 amino acids. The V end lost 4 bases, the J end lost 8 bases, and 20 bases lay between the germline ends. The chain joins TRBV3-1 (or the pseudogene TRBV3-2) to TRBJ1-4, with D perhaps matching TRBD1 (5 bases). This sequence was found in a man aged 35-49 years with acute or convalescent COVID-19. Sequencing was done on a sample of peripheral blood. CDR3 coding DNA: TGTGCCAGCAGCCCTCAGGGCAGTGGGGGGGAGGAAAAACTGTTTTTT. Encoded protein: CASSPQGSGGEEKLFF.